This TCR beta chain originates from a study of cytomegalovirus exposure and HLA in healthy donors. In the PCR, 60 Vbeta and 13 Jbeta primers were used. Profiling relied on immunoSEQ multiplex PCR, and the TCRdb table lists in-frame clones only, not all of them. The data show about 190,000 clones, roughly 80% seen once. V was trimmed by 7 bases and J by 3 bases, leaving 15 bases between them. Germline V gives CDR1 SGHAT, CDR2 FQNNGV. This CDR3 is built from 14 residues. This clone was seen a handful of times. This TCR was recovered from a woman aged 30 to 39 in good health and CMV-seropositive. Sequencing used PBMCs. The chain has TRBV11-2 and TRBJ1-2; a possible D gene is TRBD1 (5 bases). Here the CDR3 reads CASNYIGVDYGYTF. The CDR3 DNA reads TGTGCCAGCAACTACATAGGGGTGGACTATGGCTACACCTTC.